These 32 T cell receptor beta chains share one sample of origin, sequenced in a study of blood T cells in healthy people across ages. Together with a sample-barcoded 5' primer, a J-beta primer mix was included in a second PCR lasting about 7 to 11 cycles. TCRdb ran MiXCR on the 5' RACE reads and lists one entry per CDR3 protein. The table includes approximately 670,000 distinct CDR3 sequences, approximately 40% detected once. The sequenced material came from blood. Receptors were obtained from a man at least 80 years old in good health.

V is TRBV19 and J is TRBJ2-5; 10 bases map to TRBD2. The DNA end is more similar to TRBJ2-7, so the J call may be wrong. Germline loops: CDR1 LNHDA, CDR2 SQIVND (reference sequence). The CDR3 consists of 16 residues. The CDR3 is CASSSGTSEFPFEQYF. In DNA form, the CDR3 reads TGTGCCAGTAGTTCCGGGACTAGCGAGTTTCCCTTCGAGCAGTACTTC.

This chain links TRBV5-8 with TRBJ1-2; 7 positions agree with TRBD1. This CDR3 has 14 amino acids. CDR1 is SGHTS, CDR2 YDEGEE, per germline. V lost 4 bases to trimming and J lost 8 bases; unmatched junction nucleotides: 11. The CDR3 loop is CASSQPDRTGGYTF. CDR3 sequence (DNA): TGTGCCAGCAGCCAGCCGGACAGGACGGGGGGCTACACCTTC.

This clonotype was found once. The CDR3 spells CASSPRLGQNYEQYF. The CDR3, as DNA: TGTGCCAGCAGCCCCCGGCTCGGACAGAACTACGAGCAGTACTTC. The gene calls are TRBV11-2 and TRBJ2-7; TRBD1 might be the D (6 bases). Germline lookup yields CDR1 SGHAT and CDR2 FQNNGV. Trimming removed 5 bases from V and 3 bases from J, with 17 bases in between. The CDR3 totals 15 residues.

This clonotype was detected only a few times. This chain uses TRBV11-2 with TRBJ2-1; D call uncertain. This CDR3 is 15 amino acids long. Per germline, CDR1 SGHAT and CDR2 FQNNGV. Trimming took off 0 bases at V and 10 bases at J, with 16 bases between the two ends. CDR3 sequence reads: CASSLESVQSVEQFF. The CDR3 DNA follows: TGTGCCAGCAGCTTAGAATCCGTCCAGTCCGTCGAGCAGTTCTTC.

This clonotype was seen a handful of times. This chain uses TRBV11-3 with TRBJ2-1; D ambiguous. Germline lookup yields CDR1 SGHNT and CDR2 YENEEA. This CDR3 has 14 residues. Trimming stripped 0 bases from V and 7 bases from J, with 10 bases between. For the CDR3, the DNA is TGTGCCAGCAGCTTAGATGGTAGGCCAAATGAGCAGTTCTTC. Protein product: CASSLDGRPNEQFF. Full variable domain (outside the CDR3, taken from reference TRBV11-3 and TRBJ2-1): EAGVVQSPRYKIIEKKQPVAFWCNPISGHNTLYWYLQNLGQGPELLIRYENEEAVDDSQLPKDRFSAERLKGVDSTLKIQPAELGDSAVYLCASSLDGRPNEQFFGPGTRLTVL.

The chain is built from TRBV6-2 or TRBV6-3 and TRBJ2-7; 7 positions agree with TRBD2. Germline trimming cut 4 bases from V and 7 bases from J; bases unmatched to any gene: 25. Germline loops: CDR1 MNHEY, CDR2 SVGEGT. This CDR3 is 19 amino acids long. The CDR3, as DNA: TGTGCCAGCAGTTGGACGGTTCACGGGGGGATTTTTACCTACAATGAGCAGTACTTC. This sequence encodes CASSWTVHGGIFTYNEQYF.

The rearrangement links TRBV12-3 or TRBV12-4 to TRBJ2-3, with 10 positions matching TRBD1. The CDR3 loop spans 18 amino acids. J was trimmed by 1 base and V by 7 bases; bases with no gene match: 14. The CDR3, as DNA: TGTGCCAGCAATCCCCTGGGGACAGGGGTCGGGGGCACAGATACGCAGTATTTT. Translation gives CASNPLGTGVGGTDTQYF.

This clonotype was seen at least ten times. J is TRBJ1-5 and V is TRBV4-3; D is ambiguous. Germline CDR1 LGHNA, CDR2 YSLEER. This CDR3 is 15 amino acids long. Trimming removed 1 base at V and 4 bases at J, with 11 bases between. The chain's CDR3 is CASSQVFGDNQPQHF. The CDR3 DNA reads as TGCGCCAGCAGCCAAGTTTTTGGGGATAATCAGCCCCAGCATTTT.

The rearrangement joins TRBV20-1 to TRBJ2-3; 8 nucleotides align to TRBD1. Germline V gene sequence: CDR1 DFQATT, CDR2 SNEGSKA (reference sequence). The CDR3 loop spans 14 amino acids. The V segment lost 6 bases and the J segment 2 bases; nucleotides outside the gene matches: 7. The CDR3 nucleotides are TGCAGTGCACCGGACAGGGCCTCCACAGATACGCAGTATTTT. Its translation is CSAPDRASTDTQYF.

This clonotype was seen only a few times. This chain uses TRBV29-1 with TRBJ1-6; 7 bases are shared with TRBD1. Germline CDR1 is SQVTM and CDR2 is ANQGSEA. This CDR3 contains 16 residues. V lost 8 bases, J lost 0 bases, and 10 bases stayed unmatched. The CDR3 sequence: CSPWRGRSSYNSPLHF. DNA of the CDR3: TGCAGCCCATGGAGGGGGCGATCCTCCTATAATTCACCCCTCCACTTT.

CDR3 DNA sequence: TGTGCCAGCAGCGCCCCCACAGGGGTAGGTGGCTACACCTTC. As protein: CASSAPTGVGGYTF. The rearrangement uses TRBV9 and TRBJ1-2; 7 positions match TRBD1. The V segment lost 3 bases and the J segment 7 bases; nucleotides outside the gene matches: 9. The CDR3 consists of 14 residues. From germline, CDR1 is SGDLS and CDR2 YYNGEE. Based on the CDR3 plus reference TRBV9 and TRBJ1-2, the full variable domain is DSGVTQTPKHLITATGQRVTLRCSPRSGDLSVYWYQQSLDQGLQFLIQYYNGEERAKGNILERFSAQQFPDLHSELNLSSLELGDSALYFCASSAPTGVGGYTFGSGTRLTVV.

This clonotype was recorded a few times. CDR3 sequence reads: CASSVGQGSEKLFF. The CDR3 DNA reads TGTGCCAGCAGCGTGGGACAGGGTAGTGAAAAACTGTTTTTT. This chain uses TRBV9 with TRBJ1-4; 9 bases align to TRBD1. CDR3 size: 14 residues. The V gene end was trimmed by 2 bases and the J gene end by 7 bases; junction bases not matched to a gene: 3. Germline CDR1 SGDLS, CDR2 YYNGEE. Together with reference TRBV9 and TRBJ1-4, the CDR3 gives the full variable domain: DSGVTQTPKHLITATGQRVTLRCSPRSGDLSVYWYQQSLDQGLQFLIQYYNGEERAKGNILERFSAQQFPDLHSELNLSSLELGDSALYFCASSVGQGSEKLFFGSGTQLSVL.

The rearrangement uses TRBV9 and TRBJ2-7; 8 bases align to TRBD1. CDR1 is SGDLS, CDR2 YYNGEE, per germline. The CDR3 totals 18 residues. The V and J ends lost 4 bases and 1 base, in that order; junction bases with no gene match: 16. As DNA, the CDR3 is TGTGCCAGCAGCCCTAAGAGTGGGATCGGGACAGGATCCTACGAGCAGTACTTC. Translated, it gives CASSPKSGIGTGSYEQYF.

V gene TRBV6-5 combines with J gene TRBJ2-6, with a weak D call TRBD2 (7 bases). This CDR3 contains 19 residues. Germline CDR1 MNHEY, CDR2 SVGAGI. V lost 0 bases and J 0 bases, leaving 15 bases between the germline ends. The DNA for the CDR3 is TGTGCCAGCAGTTACTCGGGACGGGGGGCCAGCTCTGGGGCCAACGTCCTGACTTTC. It translates to CASSYSGRGASSGANVLTF.

The V call is TRBV27, the J call TRBJ2-3, with 11 bases lining up with TRBD2. Germline assignment: CDR1 MNHEY and CDR2 SMNVEV (reference sequence). V lost 6 bases to trimming and J lost 3 bases; unmatched junction nucleotides: 8. The CDR3 extends over 16 amino acids. CDR3 coding DNA: TGTGCCAGCAGCCCGACTAGCGGGATGGCTACAGATACGCAGTATTTT. This sequence encodes CASSPTSGMATDTQYF.

The J gene is TRBJ2-1, the V gene TRBV12-3 or TRBV12-4; the match to TRBD1 covers 8 bases. The ends lost 7 bases at V and 8 bases at J; junction bases unmatched: 13. The CDR3 loop spans 15 amino acids. The CDR3 DNA is TGTGCCAGCACCCTAGGCTGGACAGGGACTGATGAGCAGTTCTTC. Its protein product is CASTLGWTGTDEQFF.

The chain recombines TRBV20-1 with TRBJ2-5; D remains ambiguous. V lost 3 bases to trimming and J lost 4 bases, with 6 bases between them. CDR3 length: 11 amino acids. CDR1 is DFQATT and CDR2 is SNEGSKA in the germline V gene (reference sequence). The CDR3 region has the DNA TGCAGTGCTAGGGTGACAGAGACCCAGTACTTC. Translated, it gives CSARVTETQYF.

The chain is built from TRBV7-2 and TRBJ2-5, with 7 bases identical to TRBD1. This CDR3 is 16 amino acids long. V trimming: 2 bases; J trimming: 1 base; junction bases outside the gene matches: 7. In germline, CDR1 is SGHTA, CDR2 FQGNSA. In nucleotides, the CDR3 is TGTGCCAGCAGCTTATCCTCCGGGACAGTCCAAGAGACCCAGTACTTC. Translating it yields CASSLSSGTVQETQYF.

The V gene is TRBV11-1, the J gene TRBJ1-1; D unclear. Trimming cost V 6 bases and J 0 bases, with 8 bases left between them. CDR3 length: 13 residues. Germline-derived CDR1 and CDR2 are SGHAT and FQDESV (reference sequence). CDR3: CASRAGMNTEAFF. CDR3 nucleotides: TGTGCCAGCAGGGCAGGAATGAACACTGAAGCTTTCTTT.

This clonotype was seen just once. J is TRBJ2-5 and V is TRBV6-2 or TRBV6-3; D is ambiguous. V gave up 4 bases and J gave up 5 bases, with 8 bases separating them. The CDR3 is 12 amino acids. From germline, CDR1 is MNHEY and CDR2 SVGEGT. The chain's CDR3 is CASSSQPETQYF. For the CDR3, the DNA is TGTGCCAGCAGTTCCCAGCCCGAGACCCAGTACTTC.

This clonotype was counted between two and nine times. The V gene is TRBV7-2, the J gene TRBJ2-5; 7 bases are shared with TRBD1. This CDR3 region has 17 residues. The V gene end was trimmed by 3 bases and the J gene end by 5 bases; junction bases not matched to a gene: 15. CDR1 is SGHTA, CDR2 FQGNSA, per germline. The chain's CDR3 is CASSLGRTGPGWETQYF. In DNA, the CDR3 is TGTGCCAGCAGCTTGGGGCGGACAGGACCAGGGTGGGAGACCCAGTACTTC. The whole variable domain, filled in from reference TRBV7-2 and TRBJ2-5, reads GAGVSQSPSNKVTEKGKDVELRCDPISGHTALYWYRQSLGQGLEFLIYFQGNSAPDKSGLPSDRFSAERTGGSVSTLTIQRTQQEDSAVYLCASSLGRTGPGWETQYFGPGTRLLVL.

This clonotype was detected a few times. V and J are TRBV5-1 and TRBJ2-7; TRBD1 aligns across 9 bases. The ends lost 4 bases at V and 1 base at J; junction bases unmatched: 9. Looked up from germline, CDR1 is SGHRS and CDR2 is YFSETQ. This CDR3 has 16 residues. CDR3 sequence reads: CASSAALGQGSYEQYF. The CDR3 nucleotides are TGCGCCAGCAGCGCGGCGTTGGGACAGGGATCCTACGAGCAGTACTTC.

Details on this clonotype: An end of the junction differs from the germline gene, which may be a read error. This sequence joins TRBV20-1 and TRBJ2-2, with TRBD1 matching 10 bases. The CDR3 is 16 amino acids. Per the germline V gene, CDR1 is DFQATT and CDR2 is SNEGSKA (reference sequence). CDR3: CSARFPGQGTTGGLFF. CDR3 bases: TGCAGTGCGCGTTTCCCGGGACAGGGGACCACCGGGGGGCTGTTTTTT.

The V and J genes are TRBV12-3 or TRBV12-4 and TRBJ2-2; the D call may be TRBD1 or TRBD2 (5 bases each). The CDR3 contains 17 residues. With 0 bases removed from V and 2 bases from J, the gap between germline ends came to 13 bases. CDR3 sequence (DNA): TGTGCCAGCAGTTTAGCGAGGGGACGGAAAAACACCGGGGAGCTGTTTTTT. Translated: CASSLARGRKNTGELFF.

The J gene is TRBJ2-3, the V gene TRBV5-1; maybe TRBD1 (6 bases). The germline CDR1 and CDR2 sequences are SGHRS and YFSETQ. V lost 3 bases and J lost 2, with 10 bases in between. CDR3 length: 14 amino acids. The CDR3 DNA is TGCGCCAGCAGCTCGGGACAAGACACAGATACGCAGTATTTT. Its protein product is CASSSGQDTDTQYF.

This clonotype was detected only a few times. The chain couples TRBV6-4 to TRBJ2-5, with 8 nucleotides matching TRBD1. In germline, CDR1 is MRHNA, CDR2 SNTAGT. This CDR3 is built from 16 residues. V dropped 5 bases and J dropped 2; count of bases not matched to a gene: 10. CDR3 coding DNA: TGTGCCAGCAGTTGCCCACGAGACAGGGGACAAGAGACCCAGTACTTC. This gives the protein CASSCPRDRGQETQYF.

The chain has TRBV29-1 and TRBJ2-1; TRBD1 agrees at 8 bases. The CDR3 length is 13 residues. V was pared by 7 bases and J by 0 bases, with 2 bases of the junction left unmatched. Germline CDR1 is SQVTM and CDR2 is ANQGSEA. This chain's CDR3 is CSGDRGSYNEQFF. CDR3 coding DNA: TGCAGCGGCGACAGGGGCTCCTACAATGAGCAGTTCTTC.

This clonotype has just a few counts. The CDR3 bases are TGTGCCAGCTCACCAAGAAAGGACAGGACCTACGAGCAGTACTTC. Encoded protein: CASSPRKDRTYEQYF. The gene calls are TRBV18 and TRBJ2-7; TRBD1 matches at 7 bases. CDR1 and CDR2 (germline): KGHSH, LQKENI. The CDR3 has 15 amino acids. The V segment lost 2 bases and the J segment 2 bases; nucleotides outside the gene matches: 6.

The chain recombines TRBV18 with TRBJ2-3; 9 nucleotides line up with TRBD1. V shed 8 bases and J 4 bases; nucleotides not matched to a gene: 10. The CDR3 is 15 amino acids. The germline V gene has CDR1 KGHSH and CDR2 LQKENI. DNA of the CDR3: TGTGCCAGCCCCGGACAGGGGTATTCGTCAGATACGCAGTATTTT. This translates into CASPGQGYSSDTQYF.

This clonotype was recorded a few times. The rearrangement joins TRBV11-3 to TRBJ2-3; 7 bases map to TRBD1. The length of the CDR3 is 14 residues. Germline trimming cut 5 bases from V and 4 bases from J; bases unmatched to any gene: 6. CDR1 and CDR2 from the germline V gene are SGHNT and YENEEA. CDR3 sequence: CASSPRTGPDTQYF. The CDR3, as DNA: TGTGCCAGCAGCCCCCGGACAGGACCAGATACGCAGTATTTT. Full variable domain (missing parts from reference TRBV11-3 and TRBJ2-3): EAGVVQSPRYKIIEKKQPVAFWCNPISGHNTLYWYLQNLGQGPELLIRYENEEAVDDSQLPKDRFSAERLKGVDSTLKIQPAELGDSAVYLCASSPRTGPDTQYFGPGTRLTVL.

There are a few counts of this clonotype. V gene TRBV14 combines with J gene TRBJ2-3; D ambiguous. The ends were cut back, 0 bases at V and 3 bases at J, with 13 bases in the middle. Germline CDR1 reads SGHDN; CDR2 reads FVKESK. This CDR3 comprises 16 residues. CDR3 loop: CASSQETSGVTDTQYF. The CDR3 nucleotides are TGTGCCAGCAGCCAAGAAACGTCTGGAGTGACAGATACGCAGTATTTT.

To note about this clonotype: A single base separates this from a much larger clone, so it may be a read error. The chain links TRBV20-1 to TRBJ2-1; D perhaps matches TRBD1 (6 bases). The end of the DNA is better explained by TRBJ2-7, so the J call may be wrong. Germline lookup yields CDR1 DFQATT and CDR2 SNEGSKA (reference sequence). This CDR3 is 14 amino acids long. CDR3 DNA sequence: TGCAGTGCTAGATCCGGACAGAGGTACAATGAGCAGTACTTC. Residues: CSARSGQRYNEQYF.